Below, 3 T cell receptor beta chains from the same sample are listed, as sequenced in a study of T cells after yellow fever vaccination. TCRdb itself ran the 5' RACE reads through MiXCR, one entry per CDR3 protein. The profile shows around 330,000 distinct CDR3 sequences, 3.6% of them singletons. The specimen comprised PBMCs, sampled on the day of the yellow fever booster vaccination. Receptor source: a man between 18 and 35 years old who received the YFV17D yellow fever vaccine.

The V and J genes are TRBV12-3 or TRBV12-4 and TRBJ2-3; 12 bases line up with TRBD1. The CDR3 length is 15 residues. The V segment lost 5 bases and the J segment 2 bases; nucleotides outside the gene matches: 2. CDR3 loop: CASSQGQGATDTQYF. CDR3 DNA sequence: TGTGCCAGCAGTCAGGGACAGGGGGCCACAGATACGCAGTATTTT.

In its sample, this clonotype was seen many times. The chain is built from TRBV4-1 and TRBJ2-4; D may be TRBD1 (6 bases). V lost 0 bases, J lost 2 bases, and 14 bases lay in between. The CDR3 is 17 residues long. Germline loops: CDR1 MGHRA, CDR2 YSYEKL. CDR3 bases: TGCGCCAGCAGCCAAGAATCCAGGACAGCCTCCAAAAACATTCAGTACTTC. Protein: CASSQESRTASKNIQYF.

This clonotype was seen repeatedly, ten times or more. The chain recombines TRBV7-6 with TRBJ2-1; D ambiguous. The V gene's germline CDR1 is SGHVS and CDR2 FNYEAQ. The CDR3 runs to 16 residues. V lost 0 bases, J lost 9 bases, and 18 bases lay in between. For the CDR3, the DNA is TGTGCCAGCAGCTTAGCGCCTTCGGCAACGGGCCTTGAGCAGTTCTTC. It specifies CASSLAPSATGLEQFF.